This T cell receptor beta chain was retrieved from a study of shared clonotypes between healthy human individuals. V was clipped by 1 base and J by 6 bases, with 12 bases between them. CDR3 size: 14 residues. Germline V gene data show CDR1 as SEHNR and CDR2 as FQNEAQ (reference sequence). Here immunoSEQ multiplex PCR was the method, and the copy in TCRdb shows in-frame clones only, minus some. The sample consists of 2 million to 2.5 million clones, approximately 94% of them appearing once. The sequenced sample was naive CD4+ T cells sorted from blood. Subset in this sample: CD45RA+ positively selected. This clonotype was sampled from a man between 18 and 35 years old in good health. The genes are TRBV7-9 and TRBJ1-1; D is ambiguous. CDR3 coding DNA: TGTGCCAGCAGCTTAGGTTGGGGTCCCGCTGAAGCTTTCTTT. Its protein is CASSLGWGPAEAFF.